This TCR beta chain was recorded in a study of technical replicates of blood from a few donors. Germline V gives CDR1 SNHLY, CDR2 FYNNEI. The ends lost 5 bases at V and 10 bases at J; junction bases unmatched: 5. The CDR3 is 12 residues long. Assay used: immunoSEQ multiplex PCR; TCRdb lists only in-frame clones, some missing. Seen here are roughly 64,000 clones, roughly 90% observed once, and the top ten hold 5.1%. This chain joins TRBV2 and TRBJ2-1; 7 positions agree with TRBD2. This sequence originates from a human donor in good health. Some clones in this sample may be carry-over from other donors' samples. The sequencing sample was made of PBMCs. This CDR3 reads CASSYAGVEQFF. The CDR3 DNA reads as TGTGCCAGCAGTTATGCGGGGGTCGAGCAGTTCTTC. Full variable domain (remainder filled in from reference TRBV2 and TRBJ2-1): EPEVTQTPSHQVTQMGQEVILRCVPISNHLYFYWYRQILGQKVEFLVSFYNNEISEKSEIFDDQFSVERPDGSNFTLKIRSTKLEDSAMYFCASSYAGVEQFFGPGTRLTVL.